This T cell receptor (beta chain) was profiled in a study of blood T cell repertoires in COVID-19. Overall study: The United States, Italy and Spain were the sources of the acute and convalescent COVID-19 samples.

As originally analysed: How many nucleated cells were present was estimated from reference gene primer amplification. Measured with immunoSEQ multiplex PCR; TCRdb has only the in-frame clones, and not every one. V, J and clone size were drawn from that table, and D and trimming were deduced from the DNA. Of more than 65,000 clones listed, around 76% are singletons. The clonotype originates from a woman of 80 years or more with active or convalescent COVID-19. The sequenced sample consisted of peripheral blood.

The CDR3 nucleotides are TGTGCCAGCCAATCCCGGACAGACGCCGGTGAAAAACTGTTTTTT. The encoded protein is CASQSRTDAGEKLFF. The chain employs TRBV19 and TRBJ1-4; possible D gene TRBD1, 6 bases. The CDR3 runs 15 residues. Deletions cut 9 bases from V and 7 bases from J, with 21 bases between. Germline values: CDR1 LNHDA, CDR2 SQIVND (reference sequence).